These 25 T cell receptor beta chains were all obtained from the same sample, sequenced in a study of tumor-infiltrating lymphocytes in oesophageal squamous cell carcinoma. TCRdb itself ran the PCR reads through MiXCR, one entry per CDR3 protein. In the table there are tens of thousands of distinct CDR3 sequences, around a third of which are singletons. Sequencing used esophageal tumor tissue. The receptors come from a female donor with esophageal squamous cell carcinoma.

With respect to this clonotype: The CDR3 carries no conserved terminal phenylalanine or tryptophan, so it likely arises from a read error. No DNA is shown, since the ends of the CDR3 on it are uncertain; the CDR3 is the one TCRdb lists. This chain uses TRBV10-3 with TRBJ2-7; TRBD2, the table's D call, was not compared with the DNA. The germline V gene encodes CDR1 ENHRY and CDR2 SYGVKD. The CDR3 adds up to 17 amino acids, both ends counted. The CDR3 reads CAIRIDSGAYNEQFFGS.

This clonotype was recorded many times. This chain connects TRBV5-4 to TRBJ2-3, with D perhaps TRBD1 (6 bases). V lost 4 bases and J lost 2, with 14 bases in between. The germline CDR1 and CDR2 sequences are SGHNT and YYREEE (reference sequence). This CDR3 is built from 15 residues. The CDR3 reads CASSPRQASTDTQYF. The CDR3 coding sequence is TGTGCCAGCAGCCCAAGACAGGCGTCCACAGATACGCAGTATTTT.

This clonotype was recorded many times. The missing conserved phenylalanine or tryptophan at the end of this CDR3 makes a read error likely. The limits of the CDR3 on the DNA are not certain, so only TCRdb's listed CDR3 is given. The chain links TRBV7-6 to TRBJ2-7. Germline lookup yields CDR1 SGHVS and CDR2 FNYEAQ. The CDR3 numbers 14 amino acids, ends counted. The CDR3: CASSLAGYGYTFGS.

The chain recombines TRBV6-8 with TRBJ1-6; D is undetermined. CDR1 is MNHGY, CDR2 SAAAGT, per germline. Trimming pared 0 bases from V and 9 bases from J, leaving 3 bases between. The CDR3 consists of 12 residues. The CDR3 is CASSYSGSPLHF. The CDR3 DNA sequence: TGTGCCAGCAGTTACTCTGGTTCACCCCTCCACTTT.

The rearrangement joins TRBV30 to TRBJ1-1; weak D call: TRBD1 (5 bases). The CDR3 runs to 13 residues. The V gene lost 5 bases and the J gene lost 0 bases, with 10 bases spanning the gap. CDR1 is GTSNPN, CDR2 SVGIG, per germline (reference sequence). The CDR3 coding sequence is TGTGCCTGGGACAGCCGGGTGAACACTGAAGCTTTCTTT. Protein product: CAWDSRVNTEAFF. Using reference TRBV30 and TRBJ1-1 for the parts outside the CDR3, the full variable domain is SQTIHQWPATLVQPVGSPLSLECTVEGTSNPNLYWYRQAAGRGLQLLFYSVGIGQISSEVPQNLSASRPQDRQFILSSKKLLLSDSGFYLCAWDSRVNTEAFFGQGTRLTVV.

This clonotype was seen ten or more times. V is TRBV6-6 and J is TRBJ2-7; no reliable D call. This CDR3 comprises 14 residues. Germline V lookup: CDR1 MNHNY, CDR2 SVGAGI (reference sequence). Trimming pared 2 bases from V and 6 bases from J, leaving 14 bases between. The CDR3 here is CASSYPGRRGEQYF. Written as DNA, the CDR3 is TGTGCCAGCAGTTACCCAGGACGTCGTGGCGAGCAGTACTTC.

As concerns this clonotype: A read error may produce the germline difference seen at one junction end. The rearrangement links TRBV23-1 to TRBJ2-7; 7 nucleotides line up with TRBD1. TRBV23-1 is an ORF, and what it does is uncertain. This CDR3 has 18 amino acids. The CDR3 is CASSQSYYRGRDNSPLHF. The CDR3, as DNA: TGCGCCAGCAGTCAATCGTACTACAGGGGCCGGGATAATTCACCCCTCCACTTC.

This clonotype was recorded many times. The chain links TRBV4-2 to TRBJ2-1, with a weak D call TRBD2 (6 bases). Trimming stripped 1 base from V and 0 bases from J, with 10 bases between. The CDR3 is 16 residues long. The V gene's germline CDR1 is LGHNA and CDR2 YNFKEQ. CDR3 DNA: TGTGCCAGCAGCCAAGTGGGGGGAAGCTCCTACAATGAGCAGTTCTTC. This encodes CASSQVGGSSYNEQFF.

This clonotype was observed at least ten times. The rearrangement links TRBV11-2 to TRBJ2-5, with 7 bases matching TRBD1. The CDR3 length is 13 residues. V trimming: 9 bases; J trimming: 2 bases; junction bases outside the gene matches: 6. Germline assignment: CDR1 SGHAT and CDR2 FQNNGV. CDR3 sequence (DNA): TGTGCCAGTCAGTACAGGGGACAAGAGACCCAGTACTTC. Translating it yields CASQYRGQETQYF.

This clonotype appeared many times. The CDR3 carries no conserved terminal phenylalanine or tryptophan, so it likely arises from a read error. It is unclear where the CDR3 begins or ends on the DNA, so no DNA is shown, and the CDR3 is as TCRdb lists it. The chain uses TRBV7-2 and TRBJ2-7; the tabulated D call, TRBD2, remains unverified against the DNA. The germline V gene has CDR1 SGHTA and CDR2 FQGNSA. Including both end residues, the CDR3 is 18 amino acids long. The CDR3: CASSYGDASVVGGYTFGS.

This clonotype was seen only a few times. V gene TRBV7-9 combines with J gene TRBJ2-1; no firm D call. Per the germline V gene, CDR1 is SEHNR and CDR2 is FQNEAQ (reference sequence). V lost 6 bases and J 6 bases, leaving 21 bases between the germline ends. CDR3 length: 16 residues. The CDR3 region is CASRPAAGPARNEQFF. CDR3 nucleotide sequence: TGTGCCAGCAGACCTGCCGCCGGGCCCGCACGCAATGAGCAGTTCTTC.

This clonotype was picked up many times. This chain connects TRBV6-1 to TRBJ2-3, with 7 nucleotides matching TRBD2. The germline V gene encodes CDR1 MNHNS and CDR2 SASEGT. This CDR3 region has 16 residues. V lost 7 bases and J lost 2; bases outside the gene matches: 12. The DNA for the CDR3 is TGTGCCAGCACTTGGACTAGGAGTTCCTCCACAGATACGCAGTATTTT. It encodes CASTWTRSSSTDTQYF.

The chain recombines TRBV11-2 with TRBJ1-5; D is ambiguous. The V gene's germline CDR1 is SGHAT and CDR2 FQNNGV. This CDR3 spans 13 amino acids. Trimming shortened V by 5 bases and J by 3 bases, and 8 bases separated the two germline ends. The CDR3 sequence: CASSVGFNQPQHF. The CDR3 region has the DNA TGTGCCAGCAGCGTAGGGTTCAATCAGCCCCAGCATTTT.

The J gene is TRBJ1-2, the V gene TRBV7-2; no clear D. This CDR3 spans 12 amino acids. The germline V gene encodes CDR1 SGHTA and CDR2 FQGNSA. The ends were cut back, 6 bases at V and 0 bases at J, with 5 bases in the middle. The CDR3 loop is CASSSTNYGYTF. The CDR3 nucleotides are TGTGCCAGCAGTTCGACTAACTATGGCTACACCTTC. Full variable domain (outside the CDR3, taken from reference TRBV7-2 and TRBJ1-2): GAGVSQSPSNKVTEKGKDVELRCDPISGHTALYWYRQSLGQGLEFLIYFQGNSAPDKSGLPSDRFSAERTGGSVSTLTIQRTQQEDSAVYLCASSSTNYGYTFGSGTRLTVV.

The chain recombines TRBV11-2 with TRBJ2-1; unclear D gene. V was shortened by 4 bases and J by 9 bases, with 7 bases between the two germline ends. This CDR3 comprises 11 residues. CDR1 is SGHAT, CDR2 FQNNGV, per germline. The CDR3 is CASSSSLEQFF. CDR3 sequence (DNA): TGTGCCAGCAGCTCCTCCCTTGAGCAGTTCTTC. Based on the CDR3 plus reference TRBV11-2 and TRBJ2-1, the full variable domain is EAGVAQSPRYKIIEKRQSVAFWCNPISGHATLYWYQQILGQGPKLLIQFQNNGVVDDSQLPKDRFSAERLKGVDSTLKIQPAKLEDSAVYLCASSSSLEQFFGPGTRLTVL.

V and J are TRBV27 and TRBJ2-7; D gene unclear. Trimming shortened V by 8 bases and J by 2 bases, and 7 bases separated the two germline ends. The length of the CDR3 is 11 residues. Germline CDR1 MNHEY, CDR2 SMNVEV (reference sequence). The CDR3 region has the DNA TGTGCCAGCGGATTACCCTACGAGCAGTACTTC. Its protein is CASGLPYEQYF.

The chain recombines TRBV7-2 with TRBJ2-3; 14 bases align to TRBD2. V shed 3 bases, J shed 6 bases, and the junction held 5 bases outside the gene matches. CDR3 size: 16 residues. The germline CDR1 and CDR2 sequences are SGHTA and FQGNSA. The CDR3 coding sequence is TGTGCCAGCAGCTTGACTAGCGGGGGGGCGGCGGATACGCAGTATTTT. As protein: CASSLTSGGAADTQYF.

Many counts were recorded for this clonotype. V and J are TRBV6-1 and TRBJ1-1; 10 bases align to TRBD1. The CDR3 totals 16 residues. Germline CDR1 reads MNHNS; CDR2 reads SASEGT. Germline trimming cut 6 bases from V and 0 bases from J; bases unmatched to any gene: 7. CDR3 bases: TGTGCCAGCAGGGAACGGACAGGGGGGTTGAACACTGAAGCTTTCTTT. Translated, it gives CASRERTGGLNTEAFF.

This chain connects TRBV7-9 to TRBJ1-1; D uncertain. The DNA end lines up better with TRBJ1-3; the J call may be wrong. This CDR3 comprises 12 residues. Germline CDR1 SEHNR, CDR2 FQNEAQ (reference sequence). The CDR3 nucleotides read TGTGCCAGCAGCTCCACATACAACACCATATATTTT. This translates into CASSSTYNTIYF.

By proportion, this clonotype is medium-sized. The chain joins TRBV11-3 to TRBJ2-1, with D maybe TRBD2 (6 bases). The CDR3 totals 12 residues. Germline V gene data show CDR1 as SGHNT and CDR2 as YENEEA. The V gene lost 0 bases and the J gene lost 12 bases, with 9 bases spanning the gap. CDR3 protein: CASSLDPSVQFF. The CDR3 nucleotides read TGTGCCAGCAGCTTAGATCCTAGCGTGCAGTTCTTC.

This clonotype was seen a few times. The gene calls are TRBV2 and TRBJ1-2; 11 nucleotides align to TRBD1. Germline CDR1 reads SNHLY; CDR2 reads FYNNEI. Trimming at V came to 2 bases and at J to 2 bases, leaving 1 base not matched to a gene. The CDR3 spans 15 residues. The CDR3 DNA follows: TGTGCCAGCAGTGAAAGGACAGGGGGCAACTATGGCTACACCTTC. It specifies CASSERTGGNYGYTF.

Many counts were recorded for this clonotype. The chain has TRBV6-6 and TRBJ1-1; TRBD1 might be the D (6 bases). This CDR3 contains 15 residues. Trimming cost V 2 bases and J 2 bases, with 12 bases left between them. Germline CDR1 reads MNHNY; CDR2 reads SVGAGI (reference sequence). The CDR3: CASSYRGGANTEAFF. The DNA of the CDR3 is TGTGCCAGCAGTTACCGGGGGGGGGCCAACACTGAAGCTTTCTTT.

The chain is built from TRBV7-8 and TRBJ2-3, with 7 bases that match TRBD1. The J call may be incorrect, as the DNA end agrees better with TRBJ2-1. This CDR3 is 14 amino acids long. CDR1 SGHVS and CDR2 FQNEAQ come from the germline V gene. The CDR3 nucleotides are TGTGCCAGCAGCTTCCGGACAGGTCAAGAGACCCAGTTCTTC. Translating it yields CASSFRTGQETQFF.

The J gene is TRBJ2-3, the V gene TRBV7-8; 8 bases match TRBD2. The end of the DNA fits TRBJ2-7 better, so the J call may be wrong. Looked up from germline, CDR1 is SGHVS and CDR2 is FQNEAQ. The CDR3 is 16 amino acids. The CDR3 bases are TGTGCCAGCAGCTTGGGTTTTGCGGGAGGCAATTACGAGCAGTACTTC. Residues: CASSLGFAGGNYEQYF.

This clonotype was counted many times. V usage is TRBV7-9 and J usage is TRBJ1-1, with a tentative D call TRBD1 (6 bases). The CDR3 loop spans 16 amino acids. Germline V gene data show CDR1 as SEHNR and CDR2 as FQNEAQ (reference sequence). V was pared by 4 bases and J by 1 base, with 16 bases between. CDR3 region: CASSYPNREGNTEAFF. CDR3 nucleotides: TGTGCCAGCAGCTACCCAAACAGGGAGGGGAACACTGAAGCTTTCTTT.